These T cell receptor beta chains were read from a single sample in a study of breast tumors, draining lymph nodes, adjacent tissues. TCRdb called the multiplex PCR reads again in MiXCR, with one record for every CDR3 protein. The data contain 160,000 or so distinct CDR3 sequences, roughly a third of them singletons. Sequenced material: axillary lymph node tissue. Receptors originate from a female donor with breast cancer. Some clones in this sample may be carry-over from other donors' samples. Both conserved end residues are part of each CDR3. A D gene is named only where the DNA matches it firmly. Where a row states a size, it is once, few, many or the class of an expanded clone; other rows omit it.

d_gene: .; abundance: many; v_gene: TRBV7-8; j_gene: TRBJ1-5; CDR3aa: CASSLGGVNIRNQPQHF; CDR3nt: TGTGCCAGCAGCTTAGGTGGGGTTAATATTCGCAATCAGCCCCAGCATTTT
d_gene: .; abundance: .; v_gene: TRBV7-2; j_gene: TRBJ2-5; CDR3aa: CASSIYLCSVEGETQYF; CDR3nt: .
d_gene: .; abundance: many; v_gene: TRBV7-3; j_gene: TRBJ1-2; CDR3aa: CASSSGAFNYGYTF; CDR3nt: TGTGCCAGCAGCTCGGGCGCCTTTAACTATGGCTACACCTTC
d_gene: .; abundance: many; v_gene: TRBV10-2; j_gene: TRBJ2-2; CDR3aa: CASSYNSGTFSGELFF; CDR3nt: TGCGCCAGCAGTTACAATAGCGGAACTTTCTCCGGGGAGCTGTTTTTT
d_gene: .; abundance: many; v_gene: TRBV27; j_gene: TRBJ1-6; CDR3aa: CASSLSRGSPLHF; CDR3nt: TGTGCCAGCAGTTTATCCCGGGGCTCACCCCTCCACTTT
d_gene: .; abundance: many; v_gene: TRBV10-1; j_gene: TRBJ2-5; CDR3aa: CASSVREETQYF; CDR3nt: TGCGCCAGCAGTGTTAGGGAGGAGACCCAGTACTTC
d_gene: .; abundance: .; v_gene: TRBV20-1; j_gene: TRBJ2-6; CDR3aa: CSATSWTEPSGANVLTF; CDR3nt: TGCAGTGCCACTTCGTGGACAGAACCCTCGGGGGCCAACGTCCTGACTTTC
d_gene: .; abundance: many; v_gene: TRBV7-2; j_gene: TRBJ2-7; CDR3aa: CASSFQRPDEQYF; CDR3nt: TGTGCCAGCAGCTTCCAGCGGCCGGACGAGCAGTACTTC
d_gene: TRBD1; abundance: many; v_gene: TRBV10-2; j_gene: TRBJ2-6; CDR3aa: CASSEPGTGSGANVLTF; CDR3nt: TGCGCCAGCAGTGAACCCGGGACAGGTTCTGGGGCCAACGTCCTGACTTTC
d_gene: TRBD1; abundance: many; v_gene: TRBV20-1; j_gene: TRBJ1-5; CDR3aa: CSARGQGEQPQHF; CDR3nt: TGCAGTGCTAGGGGACAGGGGGAACAGCCCCAGCATTTT
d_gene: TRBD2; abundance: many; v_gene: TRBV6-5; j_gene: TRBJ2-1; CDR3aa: CASHSPSGGNEQFF; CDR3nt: TGTGCCAGCCATTCCCCCTCCGGGGGGAATGAGCAGTTCTTC
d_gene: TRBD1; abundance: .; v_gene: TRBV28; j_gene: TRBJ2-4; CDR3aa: CASSNTGVTKNIQYF; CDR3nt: TGTGCCAGCAGCAACACAGGGGTGACCAAAAACATTCAGTACTTC
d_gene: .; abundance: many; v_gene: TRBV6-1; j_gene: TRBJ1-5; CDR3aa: CASSARGGYSNQPQHF; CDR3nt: TGTGCCAGCAGTGCCCGGGGCGGGTATAGCAATCAGCCCCAGCATTTT
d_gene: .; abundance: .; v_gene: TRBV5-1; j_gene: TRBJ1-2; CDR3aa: CASSLAGYTF; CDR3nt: TGCGCCAGCAGCTTGGCGGGCTACACCTTC
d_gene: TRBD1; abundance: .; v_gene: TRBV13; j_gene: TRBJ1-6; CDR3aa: CASTRTGDSPLHF; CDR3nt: TGTGCCAGCACCAGGACAGGGGACTCACCCCTCCACTTT
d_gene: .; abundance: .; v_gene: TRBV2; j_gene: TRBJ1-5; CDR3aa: CASSSTVGDQPQHF; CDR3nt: TGTGCCAGCAGTTCAACGGTGGGGGATCAGCCCCAGCATTTT
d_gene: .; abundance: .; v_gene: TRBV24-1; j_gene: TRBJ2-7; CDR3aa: CATSSNPRGANSYEQYF; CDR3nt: TGTGCCACCAGTAGCAATCCCAGGGGGGCGAACTCCTACGAGCAGTACTTC
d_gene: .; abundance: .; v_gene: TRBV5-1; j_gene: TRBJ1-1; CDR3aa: CASSLEMVSEAFF; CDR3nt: TGCGCCAGCAGCTTGGAGATGGTTTCGGAAGCTTTCTTT
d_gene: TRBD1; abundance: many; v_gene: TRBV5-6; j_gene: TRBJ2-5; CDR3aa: CASSSGTVLETQYF; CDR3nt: TGTGCCAGCAGCTCGGGGACAGTTCTAGAGACCCAGTACTTC
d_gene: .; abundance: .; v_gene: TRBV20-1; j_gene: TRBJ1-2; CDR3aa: CSARRGIYGYTF; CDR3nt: TGCAGTGCTAGAAGGGGAATCTATGGCTACACCTTC
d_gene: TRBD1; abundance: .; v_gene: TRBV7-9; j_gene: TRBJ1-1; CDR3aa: CASSRQGGGNTEAFF; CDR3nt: TGTGCCAGCAGCCGACAGGGGGGAGGGAACACTGAAGCTTTCTTT
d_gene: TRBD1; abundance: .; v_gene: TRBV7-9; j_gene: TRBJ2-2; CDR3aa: CASSFRQGLAGELFF; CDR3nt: TGTGCCAGCAGCTTCCGACAGGGGTTAGCCGGGGAGCTGTTTTTT
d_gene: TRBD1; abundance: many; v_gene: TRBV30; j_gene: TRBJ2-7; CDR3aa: CAWSVNRGYEQYF; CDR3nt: TGTGCCTGGAGTGTAAACAGGGGGTACGAGCAGTACTTC
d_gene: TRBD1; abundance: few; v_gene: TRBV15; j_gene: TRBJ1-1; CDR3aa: CATSRGWGQSTEAFF; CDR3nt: TGTGCCACCAGCAGAGGCTGGGGACAGTCCACTGAAGCTTTCTTT
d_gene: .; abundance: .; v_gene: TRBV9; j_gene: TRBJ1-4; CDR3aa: CASTVKREKLFF; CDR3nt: TGTGCCAGCACCGTCAAGAGGGAAAAACTGTTTTTT
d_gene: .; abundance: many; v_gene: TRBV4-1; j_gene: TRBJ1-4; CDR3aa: CASSQVGGEKLFF; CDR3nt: TGCGCCAGCAGCCAAGTCGGGGGGGAAAAACTGTTTTTT
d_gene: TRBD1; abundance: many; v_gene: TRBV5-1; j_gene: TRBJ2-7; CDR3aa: CASSSAGGEQYF; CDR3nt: TGCGCCAGCAGCTCAGCAGGGGGCGAGCAGTACTTC
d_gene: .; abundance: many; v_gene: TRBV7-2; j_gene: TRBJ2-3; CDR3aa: CASSLVLADPRGDTQYF; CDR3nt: TGTGCCAGCAGCTTAGTCTTAGCGGACCCTCGGGGAGATACGCAGTATTTT
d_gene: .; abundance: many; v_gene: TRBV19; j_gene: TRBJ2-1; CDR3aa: CASSIRDGEQFF; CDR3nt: TGTGCCAGTAGTATCCGGGATGGTGAGCAGTTCTTC
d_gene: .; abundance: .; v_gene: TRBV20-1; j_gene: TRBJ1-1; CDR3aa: CSAQGLVAFF; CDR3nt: TGCAGTGCTCAGGGGTTAGTAGCTTTCTTT
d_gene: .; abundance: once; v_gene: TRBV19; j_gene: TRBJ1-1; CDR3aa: CASSIAGRQTEAFF; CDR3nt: TGTGCCAGTAGTATAGCAGGGAGACAGACTGAAGCTTTCTTT
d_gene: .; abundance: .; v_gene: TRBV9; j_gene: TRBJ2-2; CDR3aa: CASSGGNKVTGELSF; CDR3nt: TGTGCCAGCAGCGGAGGGAACAAGGTAACCGGGGAGCTGTCTTTT
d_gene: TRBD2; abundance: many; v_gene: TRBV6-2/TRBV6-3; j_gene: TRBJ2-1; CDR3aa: CASSKGTSGRYNEQFF; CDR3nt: TGTGCCAGCAGCAAAGGGACTAGCGGGCGCTACAATGAGCAGTTCTTC
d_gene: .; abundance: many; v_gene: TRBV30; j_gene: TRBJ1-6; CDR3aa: CAWSSTQPYSPLHF; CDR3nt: TGTGCCTGGAGTTCTACCCAGCCCTATTCACCCCTCCACTTT
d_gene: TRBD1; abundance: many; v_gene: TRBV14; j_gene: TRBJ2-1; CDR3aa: CASRLSGGASHEQFF; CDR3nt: TGTGCCAGCAGACTATCAGGGGGCGCGTCTCATGAGCAGTTCTTC
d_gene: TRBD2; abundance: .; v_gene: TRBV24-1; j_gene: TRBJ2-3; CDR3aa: CATSDPTSGRDTQYF; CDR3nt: TGTGCCACCAGTGACCCTACTAGCGGGAGAGATACGCAGTATTTT
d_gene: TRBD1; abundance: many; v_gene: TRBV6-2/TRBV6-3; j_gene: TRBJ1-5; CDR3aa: CASSYRQGNNQPQHF; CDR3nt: TGTGCCAGCAGTTATCGACAGGGGAATAATCAGCCCCAGCATTTT
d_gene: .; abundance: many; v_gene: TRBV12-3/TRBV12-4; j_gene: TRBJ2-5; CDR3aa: CASSLVGETQYF; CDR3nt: TGTGCCAGCAGCCTAGTGGGGGAGACCCAGTACTTC
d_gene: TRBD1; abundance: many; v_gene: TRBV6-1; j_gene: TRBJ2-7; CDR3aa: CASAGGLTYEQYF; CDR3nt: TGTGCCAGCGCAGGGGGCCTAACCTACGAGCAGTACTTC
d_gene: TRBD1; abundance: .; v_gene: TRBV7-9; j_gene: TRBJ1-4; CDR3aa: CASRRTGGEKLFF; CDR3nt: TGTGCCAGCAGAAGGACAGGGGGTGAAAAACTGTTTTTT
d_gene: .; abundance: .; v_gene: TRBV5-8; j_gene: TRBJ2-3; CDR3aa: CASSLASPDLLNTQYF; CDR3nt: TGTGCCAGCAGCTTGGCTAGTCCGGATCTTCTTAATACGCAGTATTTT
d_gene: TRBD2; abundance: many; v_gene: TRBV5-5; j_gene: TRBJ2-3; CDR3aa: CASSPRGKTDTQYF; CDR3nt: TGTGCCAGCAGCCCGCGGGGGAAGACAGATACGCAGTATTTT
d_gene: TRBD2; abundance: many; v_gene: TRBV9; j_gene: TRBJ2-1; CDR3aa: CASSPREGTAYNEQFF; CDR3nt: TGTGCCAGCAGCCCAAGGGAGGGGACCGCCTACAATGAGCAGTTCTTC
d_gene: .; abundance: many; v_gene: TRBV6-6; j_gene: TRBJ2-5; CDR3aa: CASSHSKAVLQETQYF; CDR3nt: TGTGCCAGCAGTCACTCGAAGGCAGTACTCCAAGAGACCCAGTACTTC
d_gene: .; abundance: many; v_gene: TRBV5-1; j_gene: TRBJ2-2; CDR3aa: CASSLSANTGELFF; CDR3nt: TGCGCCAGCAGTTTAAGTGCGAACACCGGGGAGCTGTTTTTT
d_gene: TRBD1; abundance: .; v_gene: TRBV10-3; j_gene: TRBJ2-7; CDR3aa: CAISESGQNVYEQYF; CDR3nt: TGTGCCATCAGTGAGTCGGGACAGAACGTCTACGAGCAGTACTTC
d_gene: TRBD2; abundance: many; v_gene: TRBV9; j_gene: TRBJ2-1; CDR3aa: CASSVEGTSFHEQFF; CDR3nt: TGTGCCAGCAGCGTAGAGGGGACTAGCTTCCATGAGCAGTTCTTC
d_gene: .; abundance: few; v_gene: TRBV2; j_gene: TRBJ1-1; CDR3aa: CAMGNRTNTEAFF; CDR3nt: TGTGCCATGGGGAACAGGACCAACACTGAAGCTTTCTTT
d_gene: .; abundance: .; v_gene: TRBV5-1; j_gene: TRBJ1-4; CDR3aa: CASSLGGAWDTGELGEKLFF; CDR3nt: TGTGCCAGCAGCTTGGGAGGGGCCTGGGACACCGGGGAGCTGGGTGAAAAACTGTTTTTT
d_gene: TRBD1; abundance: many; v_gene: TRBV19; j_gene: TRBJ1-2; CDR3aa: CASSPWDRIHGYTF; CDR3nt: TGTGCCAGTAGTCCCTGGGACAGAATCCATGGCTACACCTTC
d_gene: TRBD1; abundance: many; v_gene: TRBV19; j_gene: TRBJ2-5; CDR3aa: CASSIGQGQETQYF; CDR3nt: TGTGCCAGTAGTATCGGACAGGGACAAGAGACCCAGTACTTC
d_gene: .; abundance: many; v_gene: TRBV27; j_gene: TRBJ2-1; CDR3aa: CASSPGGHSYNEQFF; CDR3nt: TGTGCCAGCAGCCCCGGGGGGCACTCCTACAATGAGCAGTTCTTC
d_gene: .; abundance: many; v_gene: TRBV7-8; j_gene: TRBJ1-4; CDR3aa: CASSLDRQPRREKLFF; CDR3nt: TGTGCCAGCAGCTTAGATCGACAGCCTCGGAGGGAAAAACTGTTTTTT
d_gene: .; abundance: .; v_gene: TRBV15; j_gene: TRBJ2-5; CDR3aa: CATSKGPKKREAQYF; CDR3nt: TGTGCCACCAGCAAGGGACCCAAAAAGAGGGAGGCCCAGTACTTC
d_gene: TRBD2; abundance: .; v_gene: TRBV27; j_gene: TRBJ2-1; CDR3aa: CASSLSGLAGPRSNEQFF; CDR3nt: TGTGCCAGCAGTTTATCGGGACTAGCCGGCCCACGCTCTAATGAGCAGTTCTTC
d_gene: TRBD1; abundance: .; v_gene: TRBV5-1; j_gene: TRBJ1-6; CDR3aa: CASSADRVPYNSPLHF; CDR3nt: TGCGCCAGCAGCGCCGACAGGGTGCCCTATAATTCACCCCTCCACTTT
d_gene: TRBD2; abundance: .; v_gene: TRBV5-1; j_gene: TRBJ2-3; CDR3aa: CASSYPPGGRTHTDTQYF; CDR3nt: TGTGCCAGCAGCTACCCGCCGGGGGGGCGGACGCACACAGATACGCAGTATTTT